Listed below are T cell receptor beta chains from one sample, sequenced in a study of T-cell reconstitution after alpha-beta-depleted transplantation in children. Via MiXCR, TCRdb re-called the PCR reads, giving one row per CDR3 protein. The table lists some 590,000 distinct CDR3 sequences, more than 9% of them singletons. The sample here was PBMCs from the stem cell graft donor, taken from the stem cell graft. The receptors derive from a human donor who donated a stem cell graft to a child with acute myeloid leukemia. Both conserved end residues are part of each CDR3. Each record gives: V gene, J gene, D gene, clone size, CDR3 protein, CDR3 DNA. The D gene is left open where the match is weak. Size tells how often a clone was seen (once, few, many) or the class of an expanded clone, and some rows leave it out.

V: TRBV24-1; J: TRBJ1-5; D: TRBD1; size: .; CDR3: CATSDAGTGLNQPQHF; DNA: TGTGCCACCAGTGATGCCGGGACAGGGCTCAATCAGCCCCAGCATTTT
V: TRBV7-3; J: TRBJ2-1; D: .; size: many; CDR3: CASSPGRNNEQFF; DNA: TGTGCCAGCAGCCCCGGACGTAACAATGAGCAGTTCTTC
V: TRBV20-1; J: TRBJ2-1; D: .; size: few; CDR3: CCARDYGSPFKEQFF; DNA: TGCTGTGCTAGAGATTACGGGAGCCCTTTTAAAGAGCAGTTCTTC
V: TRBV7-9; J: TRBJ2-2; D: TRBD2; size: .; CDR3: CASSPWTSGPNTGELFF; DNA: TGTGCCAGCAGCCCCTGGACTAGCGGCCCGAACACCGGGGAGCTGTTTTTT
V: TRBV4-3; J: TRBJ2-6; D: .; size: many; CDR3: CASSQGLAHNSGANVLTF; DNA: TGCGCCAGCAGCCAGGGTTTGGCGCACAACTCTGGGGCCAACGTCCTGACTTTC
V: TRBV6-1; J: TRBJ1-5; D: .; size: .; CDR3: CASRELGAPGNQPQHF; DNA: TGTGCCAGCAGGGAGCTCGGGGCCCCCGGCAATCAGCCCCAGCATTTT
V: TRBV4-3; J: TRBJ2-5; D: TRBD1; size: many; CDR3: CASSQTGGLETQYF; DNA: TGCGCCAGCAGCCAAACAGGGGGTTTAGAGACCCAGTACTTC
V: TRBV12-3/TRBV12-4; J: TRBJ2-1; D: TRBD2; size: .; CDR3: CASRPSSGSPDEQFF; DNA: TGTGCCAGCAGGCCCTCTAGCGGGAGTCCCGATGAGCAGTTCTTC
V: TRBV7-8; J: TRBJ2-1; D: .; size: .; CDR3: CASSLHLDRKDEQFF; DNA: TGTGCCAGCAGCTTACATTTGGATCGAAAAGATGAGCAGTTCTTC
V: TRBV27; J: TRBJ2-3; D: .; size: .; CDR3: CASSLYRGTQYF; DNA: TGTGCCAGCAGTTTATATCGTGGTACGCAGTATTTT
V: TRBV27; J: TRBJ2-1; D: .; size: few; CDR3: CASKRSYNEQFF; DNA: TGTGCCAGCAAGCGCTCCTACAATGAGCAGTTCTTC
V: TRBV4-3; J: TRBJ2-2; D: .; size: many; CDR3: CASSQGPGRNTGELFF; DNA: TGCGCCAGCAGCCAAGGGCCAGGACGGAACACCGGGGAGCTGTTTTTT
V: TRBV3-1; J: TRBJ2-4; D: .; size: few; CDR3: CASSQDSSQNIQYF; DNA: TGTGCCAGCAGCCAAGATTCCAGTCAAAACATTCAGTACTTC
V: TRBV18; J: TRBJ2-7; D: .; size: .; CDR3: CATQSGEGQQYEQYF; DNA: TGTGCCACTCAGTCGGGAGAAGGACAGCAGTACGAGCAGTACTTC
V: TRBV29-1; J: TRBJ2-1; D: TRBD2; size: many; CDR3: CSVPWGGGVYNEQFF; DNA: TGCAGCGTTCCTTGGGGGGGAGGGGTATACAATGAGCAGTTCTTC
V: TRBV24-1; J: TRBJ2-7; D: .; size: few; CDR3: CATSDQEGGSYEQYF; DNA: TGTGCCACCAGTGACCAAGAAGGGGGGTCCTACGAGCAGTACTTC
V: TRBV30; J: TRBJ1-2; D: .; size: .; CDR3: CAWSESKGYTF; DNA: TGTGCCTGGAGTGAATCGAAAGGCTACACCTTC
V: TRBV7-2; J: TRBJ2-7; D: .; size: .; CDR3: CASSLGGLARYEQYF; DNA: TGTGCCAGCAGCTTAGGTGGTCTAGCTCGGTACGAGCAGTACTTC
V: TRBV4-3; J: TRBJ2-3; D: .; size: many; CDR3: CASSQDRGDTQYF; DNA: TGCGCCAGCAGCCAAGATAGAGGAGATACGCAGTATTTT
V: TRBV7-2; J: TRBJ2-1; D: .; size: many; CDR3: CASSSTGGPTNEQFF; DNA: TGTGCCAGCAGCTCAACCGGCGGCCCCACCAATGAGCAGTTCTTC
V: TRBV20-1; J: TRBJ2-1; D: .; size: .; CDR3: CSAYPDIPGYNEQFF; DNA: TGCAGTGCATATCCGGACATCCCTGGCTACAATGAGCAGTTCTTC
V: TRBV6-1; J: TRBJ1-5; D: TRBD1; size: .; CDR3: CASSKTGALVYSNQPQHF; DNA: TGTGCCAGCAGTAAGACAGGGGCCTTGGTCTATAGCAATCAGCCCCAGCATTTT
V: TRBV9; J: TRBJ2-4; D: TRBD2; size: .; CDR3: CASSVGLAGGIQYF; DNA: TGTGCCAGCAGCGTAGGACTAGCCGGGGGCATTCAGTACTTC
V: TRBV12-3/TRBV12-4; J: TRBJ1-5; D: .; size: .; CDR3: CASSVGYNQPQHF; DNA: TGTGCCAGCAGTGTGGGGTACAATCAGCCCCAGCATTTT
V: TRBV7-3; J: TRBJ2-1; D: .; size: few; CDR3: CASSLYGASGNEQFF; DNA: TGTGCCAGCAGCTTATATGGAGCTAGTGGCAATGAGCAGTTCTTC
V: TRBV7-8; J: TRBJ2-7; D: .; size: few; CDR3: CASSPRGGRDFAYEQYF; DNA: TGTGCCAGCAGCCCTAGGGGGGGCCGGGACTTCGCCTACGAGCAGTACTTC
V: TRBV12-3/TRBV12-4; J: TRBJ1-5; D: .; size: many; CDR3: CASSLGGGAGQPQHF; DNA: TGTGCCAGCAGTTTAGGAGGGGGTGCGGGGCAGCCCCAGCATTTT
V: TRBV18; J: TRBJ1-2; D: .; size: .; CDR3: CASSLPPGQGYGYTF; DNA: TGTGCCAGCTCACTTCCTCCGGGACAAGGCTATGGCTACACCTTC
V: TRBV4-3; J: TRBJ2-7; D: .; size: .; CDR3: CASSQEPRAPYEQYF; DNA: TGCGCCAGCAGCCAAGAACCGAGGGCCCCCTACGAGCAGTACTTC
V: TRBV29-1; J: TRBJ1-1; D: TRBD1; size: few; CDR3: CSVEGRQGALQAFF; DNA: TGCAGCGTTGAAGGTCGACAGGGGGCCCTGCAAGCTTTCTTT
V: TRBV7-8; J: TRBJ2-3; D: .; size: many; CDR3: CASSLDSSETDTQYF; DNA: TGTGCCAGCAGCTTAGACTCGTCTGAGACAGATACGCAGTATTTT
V: TRBV20-1; J: TRBJ2-7; D: .; size: .; CDR3: CSASTGLASYEQYF; DNA: TGCAGTGCTAGTACGGGCCTGGCCTCCTACGAGCAGTACTTC
V: TRBV28; J: TRBJ1-4; D: .; size: few; CDR3: CASSSSGAFNEKLFF; DNA: TGTGCCAGCAGTTCTTCAGGGGCCTTTAATGAAAAACTGTTTTTT
V: TRBV7-9; J: TRBJ2-6; D: .; size: few; CDR3: CASSSRDFISGANVLTF; DNA: TGTGCCAGCAGCTCTCGGGACTTTATCTCTGGGGCCAACGTCCTGACTTTC
V: TRBV28; J: TRBJ2-2; D: TRBD2; size: .; CDR3: CASRYTSGRHTGELFF; DNA: TGTGCCAGCAGATATACTAGCGGGAGACACACCGGGGAGCTGTTTTTT
V: TRBV7-9; J: TRBJ2-7; D: .; size: .; CDR3: CASSLLGDEQYF; DNA: TGTGCCAGCAGCTTATTAGGAGACGAGCAGTACTTC
V: TRBV20-1; J: TRBJ2-5; D: .; size: few; CDR3: CSAPTTFGGETQYF; DNA: TGCAGTGCTCCTACCACCTTTGGAGGAGAGACCCAGTACTTC
V: TRBV7-2; J: TRBJ2-5; D: .; size: many; CDR3: CASSLSEETQYF; DNA: TGTGCCAGCAGCTTATCTGAAGAGACCCAGTACTTC
V: TRBV7-2; J: TRBJ2-7; D: .; size: few; CDR3: CASSFPSGGGLEQYF; DNA: TGTGCCAGCAGCTTCCCTAGCGGAGGGGGTTTGGAGCAGTACTTC
V: TRBV29-1; J: TRBJ2-7; D: TRBD2; size: few; CDR3: CSVQLAYEQYF; DNA: TGCAGCGTACAACTAGCGTACGAGCAGTACTTC
V: TRBV10-3; J: TRBJ2-5; D: .; size: many; CDR3: CATNSLVQETQYF; DNA: TGTGCCACTAACTCACTAGTTCAAGAGACCCAGTACTTC